These 27 T cell receptor beta chains came from one sample sequenced in a study of PD-1 blockade in classical Hodgkin lymphoma. The time point: cycle 4 day 1 (C4D1), after less than 7 weeks of nivolumab. No patient escaped relapse after autologous stem cell transplantation, and brentuximab vedotin exposure varied. Clones were sequenced by immunoSEQ multiplex PCR, and TCRdb holds only the in-frame ones, with some missing. The repertoire holds about 47,000 clones, with 60% to 80% as singletons. This specimen was peripheral blood mononuclear cells (PBMCs), taken before the fourth cycle of nivolumab. The receptors come from a human donor with classical Hodgkin lymphoma.

The chain couples TRBV11-3 to TRBJ2-7, with 10 positions matching TRBD2. The CDR3 runs to 17 residues. Germline values: CDR1 SGHNT, CDR2 YENEEA. Trimming cost V 4 bases and J 4 bases; bases outside gene matches: 13. The CDR3 spells CASSSPVAGGPKYEQYF. The CDR3 region has the DNA TGTGCCAGCAGCTCCCCTGTAGCGGGAGGCCCGAAATACGAGCAGTACTTC.

This chain links TRBV10-3 with TRBJ1-1; tentative D call: TRBD1 (6 bases). The germline V and J ends were trimmed by 1 base and 3 bases, with 9 bases remaining between them. CDR3 length: 14 residues. From germline, CDR1 is ENHRY and CDR2 SYGVKD. The CDR3 DNA reads TGTGCCATCAGTGAGTTAGGGGGGTACACTGAAGCTTTCTTT. Its translation is CAISELGGYTEAFF.

This sequence joins TRBV5-1 and TRBJ2-2; 7 bases align to TRBD1. V lost 0 bases to trimming and J lost 7 bases; unmatched junction nucleotides: 9. The CDR3 has 16 amino acids. Germline CDR1 reads SGHRS; CDR2 reads YFSETQ. CDR3 sequence (DNA): TGCGCCAGCAGCTTGGCCGGACAGGACGAAGGCGGGGAGCTGTTTTTT. It yields the protein CASSLAGQDEGGELFF.

This rearrangement joins TRBV5-6 to TRBJ1-6; TRBD1 matches at 7 bases. This CDR3 has 13 residues. With 4 bases clipped from V and 13 bases from J, the junction kept 8 bases outside the gene matches. Looked up from germline, CDR1 is SGHDT and CDR2 is YYEEEE. The CDR3 loop is CASSETLQGPLHF. In DNA, the CDR3 is TGTGCCAGCAGCGAGACTCTACAGGGGCCCCTCCACTTT.

The gene calls are TRBV7-9 and TRBJ1-1, with 9 nucleotides matching TRBD1. Germline V lookup: CDR1 SEHNR, CDR2 FQNEAQ (reference sequence). CDR3 length: 14 amino acids. The trim removed 6 bases at V and 11 bases at J, leaving 13 bases unmatched. The CDR3 here is CASRHDERTGEAFF. The CDR3 nucleotides are TGTGCCAGCAGGCACGACGAGAGGACAGGGGAGGCTTTCTTT.

The rearrangement uses TRBV19 and TRBJ1-5; 7 nucleotides agree with TRBD1. Looked up from germline, CDR1 is LNHDA and CDR2 is SQIVND (reference sequence). Trimming at V came to 5 bases and at J to 7 bases, leaving 5 bases not matched to a gene. The CDR3 is 13 residues long. This chain's CDR3 is CASSEGATQPQHF. The CDR3 nucleotides read TGTGCCAGTAGTGAGGGGGCAACACAGCCCCAGCATTTT. Full variable domain (rest looked up from reference TRBV19 and TRBJ1-5): DGGITQSPKYLFRKEGQNVTLSCEQNLNHDAMYWYRQDPGQGLRLIYYSQIVNDFQKGDIAEGYSVSREKKESFPLTVTSAQKNPTAFYLCASSEGATQPQHFGDGTRLSIL.

The rearrangement links TRBV19 to TRBJ1-1; D uncertain. CDR3 length equals 14 residues. Trimming stripped 2 bases from V and 0 bases from J, with 7 bases between. Germline V CDR1 and CDR2: LNHDA, SQIVND (reference sequence). The CDR3 bases are TGTGCCAGTAGTATATGGGAGGTGAACACTGAAGCTTTCTTT. Protein product: CASSIWEVNTEAFF.

A remark on this clone: A read error is possible here, since a much larger clone lies one base away. Other DNA sequences in the sample encode the same CDR3. The chain recombines TRBV9 with TRBJ2-2; 9 bases agree with TRBD1. Germline CDR1 SGDLS, CDR2 YYNGEE. CDR3 length equals 15 residues. V lost 0 bases, J lost 5 bases, and 2 bases stayed unmatched. The CDR3 here is CASSVETGGTGELFF. The CDR3 coding sequence is TGTGCCAGCAGCGTAGAGACAGGGGGAACCGGGGAGCTGTTTTTT.

The chain uses TRBV29-1 and TRBJ2-5; D gene uncertain. The end of the DNA is better explained by TRBJ2-7, so the J call may be wrong. The CDR3 runs to 15 residues. CDR1 SQVTM and CDR2 ANQGSEA come from the germline V gene. The CDR3 protein is CSVEVLVKQRYEQYF. In nucleotides, the CDR3 is TGCAGCGTTGAAGTTTTAGTCAAGCAGAGATACGAGCAGTACTTC.

V and J are TRBV12-1 and TRBJ2-1; the table assigns TRBD2, which was not confirmed against the DNA. TRBV12-1 is flagged as a pseudogene. CDR3 length: 15 residues. DNA for the CDR3: TGTGCCAGCAGCTTTGATGGGGGGTGGTACAATGAGCAGTTCTTC. Encoded protein: CASSFDGGWYNEQFF.

The V gene is TRBV6-5, the J gene TRBJ1-2; TRBD1 matches at 9 bases. The germline CDR1 and CDR2 sequences are MNHEY and SVGAGI. The CDR3 has 14 residues. Unmatched junction bases numbered 6, after V lost 2 bases and J lost 8 bases. In DNA, the CDR3 is TGTGCCAGCAGTTACCGGGGACAGGGAGGCGGCTACACCTTC. Its protein is CASSYRGQGGGYTF.

V and J are TRBV5-1 and TRBJ2-7; possible D gene TRBD1, 5 bases. The CDR3 is made up of 13 amino acids. Germline V gene data show CDR1 as SGHRS and CDR2 as YFSETQ. Trimming cost V 2 bases and J 9 bases, with 15 bases left between them. CDR3 loop: CASSLGQYSSQYF. Written as DNA, the CDR3 is TGCGCCAGCAGCTTAGGACAATATAGCTCGCAGTACTTC.

V is TRBV13 and J is TRBJ2-3; 12 bases fit TRBD1. Germline-derived CDR1 and CDR2 are PRHDT and FYEKMQ (reference sequence). The CDR3 runs 22 residues. V dropped 5 bases and J dropped 0; count of bases not matched to a gene: 21. The CDR3 here is CASSRYHRDRGPRYSSTDTQYF. The CDR3 region has the DNA TGTGCCAGCAGCCGTTACCACCGGGACAGGGGGCCCCGATACTCTAGCACAGATACGCAGTATTTT. Using reference TRBV13 and TRBJ2-3 for the parts outside the CDR3, the full variable domain is AAGVIQSPRHLIKEKRETATLKCYPIPRHDTVYWYQQGPGQDPQFLISFYEKMQSDKGSIPDRFSAQQFSDYHSELNMSSLELGDSALYFCASSRYHRDRGPRYSSTDTQYFGPGTRLTVL.

The chain carries TRBV30 and TRBJ2-7; TRBD2 agrees at 11 bases. After removal of 3 bases from V and 3 bases from J, the junction contained 4 bases not matched to a gene. Germline loops: CDR1 GTSNPN, CDR2 SVGIG (reference sequence). The CDR3 has 14 residues. The chain's CDR3 is CAWSAGLAGYEQYF. DNA of the CDR3: TGTGCCTGGAGCGCAGGACTAGCGGGCTACGAGCAGTACTTC.

The chain has TRBV6-6 and TRBJ2-3, with D perhaps matching TRBD1 or TRBD2 (5 bases each). This CDR3 is 16 amino acids long. Germline CDR1 reads MNHNY; CDR2 reads SVGAGI (reference sequence). Trimming took 7 bases from V and 2 from J, leaving 19 bases between them. This chain's CDR3 is CASKGLRGHITDTQYF. In DNA form, the CDR3 reads TGTGCCAGCAAGGGTTTACGGGGCCACATCACAGATACGCAGTATTTT.

This clone was detected only once. The J gene is TRBJ2-7, the V gene TRBV18, with D hard to call. Trimming shortened V by 0 bases and J by 4 bases, and 7 bases separated the two germline ends. The length of the CDR3 is 13 residues. CDR1 and CDR2 from the germline V gene are KGHSH and LQKENI. Here the CDR3 reads CASSPPASYEQYF. CDR3 DNA: TGTGCCAGCTCACCACCGGCCAGTTACGAGCAGTACTTC.

The chain has TRBV5-1 and TRBJ2-7; D is perhaps TRBD2 (6 bases). The germline V and J ends were trimmed by 4 bases and 3 bases, with 20 bases remaining between them. This CDR3 is built from 16 residues. In germline, CDR1 is SGHRS, CDR2 YFSETQ. CDR3 in amino acids: CASSRGLRGHIYEQYF. The CDR3 nucleotides read TGCGCCAGCAGCCGGGGACTCCGCGGGCACATCTACGAGCAGTACTTC. The entire variable domain, with the rest obtained from reference TRBV5-1 and TRBJ2-7, is as follows: KAGVTQTPRYLIKTRGQQVTLSCSPISGHRSVSWYQQTPGQGLQFLFEYFSETQRNKGNFPGRFSGRQFSNSRSEMNVSTLELGDSALYLCASSRGLRGHIYEQYFGPGTRLTVT.

This chain joins TRBV7-6 and TRBJ1-1, with D tentatively TRBD1 (6 bases). Germline-derived CDR1 and CDR2 are SGHVS and FNYEAQ. There are 13 residues in the CDR3. The V gene lost 6 bases and the J gene lost 7 bases, with 15 bases spanning the gap. CDR3 residues: CASRIDRTFEAFF. CDR3 nucleotides: TGTGCCAGCAGGATCGACAGGACCTTTGAAGCTTTCTTT.

The rearrangement links TRBV7-2 to TRBJ1-5, with 8 bases matching TRBD1. The length of the CDR3 is 15 residues. The germline CDR1 and CDR2 sequences are SGHTA and FQGNSA. After removal of 4 bases from V and 7 bases from J, the junction contained 9 bases not matched to a gene. As DNA, the CDR3 is TGTGCCAGCAGCTCCAGCCAGGGGGCTTACCAGCCCCAGCATTTT. Residues: CASSSSQGAYQPQHF. Combining the CDR3 with reference TRBV7-2 and TRBJ1-5 gives the whole variable domain GAGVSQSPSNKVTEKGKDVELRCDPISGHTALYWYRQSLGQGLEFLIYFQGNSAPDKSGLPSDRFSAERTGGSVSTLTIQRTQQEDSAVYLCASSSSQGAYQPQHFGDGTRLSIL.

This clone was seen only a few times. J is TRBJ1-2 and V is TRBV6-5, with a weak D call TRBD1 (6 bases). V lost 2 bases and J lost 6, with 16 bases in between. The CDR3 sequence is 15 residues long. Germline V CDR1 and CDR2: MNHEY, SVGAGI. CDR3 region: CASSYQGITTNGYTF. The CDR3 nucleotides read TGTGCCAGCAGTTACCAGGGGATCACGACGAATGGCTACACCTTC.

V usage is TRBV28 and J usage is TRBJ2-7; D unresolved. Trimming stripped 2 bases from V and 2 bases from J, with 10 bases between. In germline, CDR1 is MDHEN, CDR2 SYDVKM. The CDR3 consists of 14 residues. CDR3 region: CASSLTGTTYEQYF. Written as DNA, the CDR3 is TGTGCCAGCAGTTTAACCGGAACCACCTACGAGCAGTACTTC.

V gene TRBV18 combines with J gene TRBJ2-7, with 11 bases that match TRBD2. This CDR3 spans 16 amino acids. With V trimmed by 6 bases and J by 2 bases, 9 bases remained unmatched. Germline values: CDR1 KGHSH, CDR2 LQKENI. In nucleotides, the CDR3 is TGTGCCAGCTCTCGCGGGGGGACTAGCGGAACCTACGAGCAGTACTTC. Encoded protein: CASSRGGTSGTYEQYF.

This clone appeared a few times. This chain joins TRBV30 and TRBJ1-2, with no clear D. Trimming removed 0 bases at V and 5 bases at J, with 10 bases between. This CDR3 spans 13 amino acids. Germline lookup yields CDR1 GTSNPN and CDR2 SVGIG (reference sequence). This CDR3 is CAWSVGMAYGYTF. In DNA form, the CDR3 reads TGTGCCTGGAGTGTTGGGATGGCATATGGCTACACCTTC. The full variable domain, with the rest looked up from reference TRBV30 and TRBJ1-2, is SQTIHQWPATLVQPVGSPLSLECTVEGTSNPNLYWYRQAAGRGLQLLFYSVGIGQISSEVPQNLSASRPQDRQFILSSKKLLLSDSGFYLCAWSVGMAYGYTFGSGTRLTVV.

V usage is TRBV7-8 and J usage is TRBJ1-6, with D possibly TRBD1 on 6 matching bases. The CDR3 contains 15 residues. Germline V lookup: CDR1 SGHVS, CDR2 FQNEAQ. V was cut by 3 bases and J by 13 bases, with 19 bases left in between. The CDR3: CASSFGDRSSTPLHF. The CDR3 nucleotides are TGTGCCAGCAGCTTTGGAGACAGGTCCTCGACGCCCCTCCACTTT.

The rearrangement joins TRBV6-1 to TRBJ2-1, with a weak D call TRBD2 (5 bases). There are 15 residues in the CDR3. CDR1 is MNHNS, CDR2 SASEGT, per germline. Trimming took 1 base from V and 0 from J, leaving 7 bases between them. In DNA, the CDR3 is TGTGCCAGCAGTGAAGGACTAACCTCCTACAATGAGCAGTTCTTC. It codes for CASSEGLTSYNEQFF.

The gene calls are TRBV7-3 and TRBJ2-5; 10 nucleotides agree with TRBD2. There are 20 residues in the CDR3. Germline V lookup: CDR1 SGHTA, CDR2 FQGTGA. V shed 2 bases, J shed 4 bases, and the junction held 19 bases outside the gene matches. The CDR3 nucleotides read TGTGCCAGCAGCTTAGGGGCCCGGACTAGCGGTCCCATACCCCGAGAGACCCAGTACTTC. This sequence encodes CASSLGARTSGPIPRETQYF.

The rearrangement joins TRBV4-1 to TRBJ2-1, with 7 bases matching TRBD2. CDR3 size: 18 residues. Trimming took 3 bases from V and 6 from J; bases not matched to a gene: 17. CDR1 and CDR2 (germline): MGHRA, YSYEKL. The CDR3: CASSHYDPGLPGGNEQFF. CDR3 in DNA: TGCGCCAGCAGCCATTACGATCCGGGACTACCGGGGGGCAATGAGCAGTTCTTC.